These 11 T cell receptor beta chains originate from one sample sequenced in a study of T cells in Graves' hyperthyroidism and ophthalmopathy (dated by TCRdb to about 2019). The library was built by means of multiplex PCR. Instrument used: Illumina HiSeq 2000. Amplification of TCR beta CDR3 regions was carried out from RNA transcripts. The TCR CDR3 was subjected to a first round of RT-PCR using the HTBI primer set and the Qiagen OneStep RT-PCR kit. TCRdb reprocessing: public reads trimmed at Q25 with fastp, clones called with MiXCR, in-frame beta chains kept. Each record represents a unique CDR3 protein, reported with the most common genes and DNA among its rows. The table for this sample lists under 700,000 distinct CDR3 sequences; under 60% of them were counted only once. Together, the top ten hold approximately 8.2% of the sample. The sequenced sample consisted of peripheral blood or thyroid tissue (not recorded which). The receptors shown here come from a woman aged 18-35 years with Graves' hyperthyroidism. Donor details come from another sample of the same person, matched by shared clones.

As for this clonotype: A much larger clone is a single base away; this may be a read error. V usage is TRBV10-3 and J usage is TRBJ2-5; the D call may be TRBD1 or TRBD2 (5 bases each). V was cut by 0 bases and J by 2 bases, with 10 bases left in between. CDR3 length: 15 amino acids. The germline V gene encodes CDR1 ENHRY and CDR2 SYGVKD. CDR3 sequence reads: CAISESGAGQETQYF. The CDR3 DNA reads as TGTGCCATCAGTGAGTCGGGAGCAGGGCAAGAGACCCAGTACTTC.

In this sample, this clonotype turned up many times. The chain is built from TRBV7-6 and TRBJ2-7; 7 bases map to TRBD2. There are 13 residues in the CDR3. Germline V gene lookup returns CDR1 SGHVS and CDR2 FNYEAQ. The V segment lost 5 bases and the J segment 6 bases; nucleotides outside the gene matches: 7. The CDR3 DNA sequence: TGTGCCAGCAGCAGGACTAGTAGCACCGAGCAGTACTTC. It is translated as CASSRTSSTEQYF.

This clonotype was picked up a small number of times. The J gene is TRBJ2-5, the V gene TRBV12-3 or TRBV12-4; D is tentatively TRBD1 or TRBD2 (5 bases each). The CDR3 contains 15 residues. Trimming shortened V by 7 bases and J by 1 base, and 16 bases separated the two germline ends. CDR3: CASTASGLSQETQYF. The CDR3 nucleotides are TGTGCCAGCACCGCGTCGGGGCTATCCCAAGAGACCCAGTACTTC.

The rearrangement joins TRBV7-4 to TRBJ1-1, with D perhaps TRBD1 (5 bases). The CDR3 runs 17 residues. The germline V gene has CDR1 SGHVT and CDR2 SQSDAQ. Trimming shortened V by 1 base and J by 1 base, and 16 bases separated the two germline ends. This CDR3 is CASSLEIGAIRNTEAFF. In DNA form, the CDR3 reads TGTGCCAGCAGCTTAGAAATAGGGGCCATAAGGAACACTGAAGCTTTCTTT.

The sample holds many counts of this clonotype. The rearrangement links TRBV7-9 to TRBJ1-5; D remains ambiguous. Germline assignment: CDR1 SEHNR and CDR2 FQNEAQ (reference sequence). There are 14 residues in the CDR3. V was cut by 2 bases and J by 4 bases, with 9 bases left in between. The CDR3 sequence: CASSLLDGNQPQHF. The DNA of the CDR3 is TGTGCCAGCAGCTTACTGGACGGAAATCAGCCCCAGCATTTT. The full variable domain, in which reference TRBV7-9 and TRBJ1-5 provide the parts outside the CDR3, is DTGVSQNPRHKITKRGQNVTFRCDPISEHNRLYWYRQTLGQGPEFLTYFQNEAQLEKSRLLSDRFSAERPKGSFSTLEIQRTEQGDSAMYLCASSLLDGNQPQHFGDGTRLSIL.

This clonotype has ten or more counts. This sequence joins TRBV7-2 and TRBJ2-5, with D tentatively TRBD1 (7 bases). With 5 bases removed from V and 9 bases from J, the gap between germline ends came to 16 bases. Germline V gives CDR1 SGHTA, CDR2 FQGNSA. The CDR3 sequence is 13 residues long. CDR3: CASSPRGAVSQYF. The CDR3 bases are TGTGCCAGCAGCCCCAGGGGGGCGGTTTCCCAGTACTTC.

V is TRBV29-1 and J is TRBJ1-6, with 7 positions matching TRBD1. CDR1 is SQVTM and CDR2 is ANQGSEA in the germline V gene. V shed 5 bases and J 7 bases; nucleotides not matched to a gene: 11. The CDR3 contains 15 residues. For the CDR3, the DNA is TGCAGCGTTATGACAGGGACCCAAGAAAATTCACCCCTCCACTTT. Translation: CSVMTGTQENSPLHF.

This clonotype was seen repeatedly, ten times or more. The CDR3 protein is CATSRDGSYGYTF. For the CDR3, the DNA is TGTGCCACCAGCAGAGACGGCAGCTATGGCTACACCTTC. The chain employs TRBV15 and TRBJ1-2; D gene uncertain. This CDR3 is 13 amino acids long. Germline lookup yields CDR1 LNHNV and CDR2 YYDKDF (reference sequence). V was pared by 0 bases and J by 4 bases, with 6 bases between. The complete variable domain, with remaining parts taken from reference TRBV15 and TRBJ1-2, reads DAMVIQNPRYQVTQFGKPVTLSCSQTLNHNVMYWYQQKSSQAPKLLFHYYDKDFNNEADTPDNFQSRRPNTSFCFLDIRSPGLGDTAMYLCATSRDGSYGYTFGSGTRLTVV.

CDR3 in DNA: TGTGCCAGTAGTTCCCGGGACAGGGCCGCGGGTCAGCCCCAGCATTTT. Translated, it gives CASSSRDRAAGQPQHF. V gene TRBV19 combines with J gene TRBJ1-5; 9 nucleotides line up with TRBD1. V lost 5 bases to trimming and J lost 6 bases; unmatched junction nucleotides: 11. This CDR3 region has 16 residues. Germline assignment: CDR1 LNHDA and CDR2 SQIVND (reference sequence).

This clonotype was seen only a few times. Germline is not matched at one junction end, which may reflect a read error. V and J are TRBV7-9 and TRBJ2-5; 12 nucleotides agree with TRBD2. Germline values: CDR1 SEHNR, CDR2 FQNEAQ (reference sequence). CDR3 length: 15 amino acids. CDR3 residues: CASSLQTSGRETQYF. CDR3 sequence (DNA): TGCGCCAGCAGCCTACAGACTAGCGGGAGAGAGACCCAGTACTTC. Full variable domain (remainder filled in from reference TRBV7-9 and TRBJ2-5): DTGVSQNPRHKITKRGQNVTFRCDPISEHNRLYWYRQTLGQGPEFLTYFQNEAQLEKSRLLSDRFSAERPKGSFSTLEIQRTEQGDSAMYLCASSLQTSGRETQYFGPGTRLLVL.

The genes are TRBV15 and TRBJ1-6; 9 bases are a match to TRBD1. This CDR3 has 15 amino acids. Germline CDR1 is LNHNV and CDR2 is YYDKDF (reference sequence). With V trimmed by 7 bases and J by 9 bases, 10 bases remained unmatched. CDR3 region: CATKFGGTGISPLHF. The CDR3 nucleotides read TGTGCCACCAAGTTCGGTGGGACAGGGATTTCACCCCTCCACTTT.